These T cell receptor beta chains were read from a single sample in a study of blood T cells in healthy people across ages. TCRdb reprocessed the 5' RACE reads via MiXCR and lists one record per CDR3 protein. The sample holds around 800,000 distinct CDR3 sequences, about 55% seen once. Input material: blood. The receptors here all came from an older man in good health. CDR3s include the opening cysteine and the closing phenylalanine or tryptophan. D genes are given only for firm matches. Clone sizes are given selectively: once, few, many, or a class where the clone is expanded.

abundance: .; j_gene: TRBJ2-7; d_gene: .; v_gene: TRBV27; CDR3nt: TGTGCCAGCAGTTTCTCCGGGTTTGGCTACGAGCAGTACTTC; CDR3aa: CASSFSGFGYEQYF
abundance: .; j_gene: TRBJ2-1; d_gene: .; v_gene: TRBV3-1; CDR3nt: TGTGCCAGCAGCCAAGGGACCACGCATGGTCAGCAGTTCTTC; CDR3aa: CASSQGTTHGQQFF
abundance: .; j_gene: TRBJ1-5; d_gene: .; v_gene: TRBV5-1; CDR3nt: TGCGCCAGCAGCTTGAAGGACAGCGGCCGCAATCAGCCCCAGCATTTT; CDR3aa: CASSLKDSGRNQPQHF
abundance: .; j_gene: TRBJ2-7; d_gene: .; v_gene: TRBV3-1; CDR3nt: TGTGCCAGCAGCCAGACCAACTCCTACAATGAGCAGTACTTC; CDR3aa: CASSQTNSYNEQYF
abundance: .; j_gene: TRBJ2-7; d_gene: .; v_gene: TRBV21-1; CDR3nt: TGTGCCAGCAGCCCGCGGACAGCCGCCTACGAGCAGTACTTC; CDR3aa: CASSPRTAAYEQYF
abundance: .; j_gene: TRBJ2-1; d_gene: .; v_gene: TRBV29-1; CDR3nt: TGCAGCGCTCAACCAATCGCCTACAATGAGCAGTTCTTC; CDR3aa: CSAQPIAYNEQFF
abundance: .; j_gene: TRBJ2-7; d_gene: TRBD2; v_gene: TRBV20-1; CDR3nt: TGCAGTGCTAGATTACCGGGAGGCGAGCAGTACTTC; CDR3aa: CSARLPGGEQYF
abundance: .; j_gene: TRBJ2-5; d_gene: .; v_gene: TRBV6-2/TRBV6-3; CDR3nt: TGTGCCAGCAGTTACGGGGACCGGTGGGAGACCCAGTACTTC; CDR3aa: CASSYGDRWETQYF
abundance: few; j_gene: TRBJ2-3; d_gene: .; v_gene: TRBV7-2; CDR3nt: TGTGCCAGCAGCTCCCGGAGAGGGACAGATACGCAGTATTTT; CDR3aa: CASSSRRGTDTQYF
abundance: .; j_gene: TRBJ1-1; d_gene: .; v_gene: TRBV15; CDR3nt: TGTGCCACCAGCAGAAATAACCAGGCTACGAACACTGAAGCTTTCTTT; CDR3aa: CATSRNNQATNTEAFF
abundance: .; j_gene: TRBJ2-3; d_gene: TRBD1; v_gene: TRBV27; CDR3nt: TGTGCCAGCAGCACAGGGGGCCCCAGATACGCGTATTTT; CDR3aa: CASSTGGPRYAYF
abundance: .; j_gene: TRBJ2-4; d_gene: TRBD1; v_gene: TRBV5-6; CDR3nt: TGTGCCAGCAGCTCGACAGGGGGCGTCAAAAACATTCAGTACTTC; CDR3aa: CASSSTGGVKNIQYF
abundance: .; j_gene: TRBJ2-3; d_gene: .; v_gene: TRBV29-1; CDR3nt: TGCAGCGGTGCCGGGACTGCGAACACAGATACGCAGTATTTT; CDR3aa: CSGAGTANTDTQYF
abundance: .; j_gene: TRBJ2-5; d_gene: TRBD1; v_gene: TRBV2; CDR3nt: TGTGCCAGCAGTAGAGACAGGGGCCGGGGGACCCAGTACTTC; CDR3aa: CASSRDRGRGTQYF
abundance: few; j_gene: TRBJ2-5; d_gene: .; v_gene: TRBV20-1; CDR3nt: TGCAGTGTGGGAGTCGCGGAGACCCAGTACTTC; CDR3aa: CSVGVAETQYF
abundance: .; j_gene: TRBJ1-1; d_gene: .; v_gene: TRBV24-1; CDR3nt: TGTGCCACCAGAGGGATAGGGCAGTCGAACACTGGAGCTTTCTTT; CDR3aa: CATRGIGQSNTGAFF
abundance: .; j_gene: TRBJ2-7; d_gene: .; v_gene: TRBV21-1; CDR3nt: TGTGCCAGCAGCAAAGCTCCTAGCGGGAGGGTCTACGAGCAGTACTTC; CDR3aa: CASSKAPSGRVYEQYF
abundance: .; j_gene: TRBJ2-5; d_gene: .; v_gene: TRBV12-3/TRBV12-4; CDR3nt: TGTGCCAGCAGTAAACAGCTCGAGACCCAGTACTTC; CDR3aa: CASSKQLETQYF
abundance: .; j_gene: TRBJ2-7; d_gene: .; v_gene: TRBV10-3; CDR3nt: TGTGCCATCAGTGGAGGGAAACTATCCTACGAGCAGTACTTC; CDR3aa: CAISGGKLSYEQYF
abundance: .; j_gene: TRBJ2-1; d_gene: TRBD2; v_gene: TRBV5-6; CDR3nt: TGTGCCAGCAGCTTTCGAGTAGCGGGAGTAAATGAGCAGTTCTTC; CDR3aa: CASSFRVAGVNEQFF
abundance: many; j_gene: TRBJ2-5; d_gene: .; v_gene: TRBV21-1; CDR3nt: TGTGCCAGCAGCAAAGGTTCGCCGTCGGAGACCCAGTACTTC; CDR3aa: CASSKGSPSETQYF
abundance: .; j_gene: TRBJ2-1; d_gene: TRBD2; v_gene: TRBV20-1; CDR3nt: TGCAGTGCTCCGAACGATTTAGCGGGGGGTAATGAGCAGTTCTTC; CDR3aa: CSAPNDLAGGNEQFF
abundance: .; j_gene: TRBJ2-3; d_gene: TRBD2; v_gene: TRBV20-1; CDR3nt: TGCAGTGGGGGCGGGCCGACTAGCGGGCTCCGGTTAGATACGCAGTATTTT; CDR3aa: CSGGGPTSGLRLDTQYF
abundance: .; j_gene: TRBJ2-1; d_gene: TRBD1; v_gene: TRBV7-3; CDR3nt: TGTGCCAGCAGCATTGTGGGACAGGGCTCCTACAATGAGCAGTTCTTC; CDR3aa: CASSIVGQGSYNEQFF
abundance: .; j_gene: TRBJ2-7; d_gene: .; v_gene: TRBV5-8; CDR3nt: TGTGCCAGCAGCTTCTATCTGACCCGGGGCGAGCAGTACTTC; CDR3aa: CASSFYLTRGEQYF
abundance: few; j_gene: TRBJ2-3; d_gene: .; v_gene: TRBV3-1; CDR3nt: TGTGCTAGCAGCCAAGGGCTGAGCACAGATACGCAGTATTTT; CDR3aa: CASSQGLSTDTQYF
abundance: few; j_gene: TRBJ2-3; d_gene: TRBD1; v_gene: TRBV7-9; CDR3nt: TGTGCCAGCAGGAGCGACAGGGACACAGATACGCAGTATTTT; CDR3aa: CASRSDRDTDTQYF
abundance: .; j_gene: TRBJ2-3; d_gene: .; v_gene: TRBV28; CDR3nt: TGTGCCAGCACCCACGGGACAGATACGCAGTATTTT; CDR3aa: CASTHGTDTQYF
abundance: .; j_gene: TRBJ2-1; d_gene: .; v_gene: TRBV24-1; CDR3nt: TGTGCCACAAGCAAGGTGGGCTACAATGAGCAGTTCTTC; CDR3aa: CATSKVGYNEQFF
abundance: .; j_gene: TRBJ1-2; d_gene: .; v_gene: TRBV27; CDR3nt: TGTGCCAGCAGTTTCTTCAGAGGCTCCCGTAACTATGGCTACACCTTC; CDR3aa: CASSFFRGSRNYGYTF
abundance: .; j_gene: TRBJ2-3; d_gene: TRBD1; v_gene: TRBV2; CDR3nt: TGTGCCAGCAGTGATAGCCGGGACAGGGTTGGAGATACGCAGTATTTT; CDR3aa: CASSDSRDRVGDTQYF
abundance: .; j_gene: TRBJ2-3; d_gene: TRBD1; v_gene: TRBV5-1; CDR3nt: TGCGCCAGCAGCCAGGGGACAGGTCGTGGATACGCGTATTTT; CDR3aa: CASSQGTGRGYAYF
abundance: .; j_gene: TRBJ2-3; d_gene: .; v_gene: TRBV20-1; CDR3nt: TGCAGTGCGGGGAGGGGGGCAGATACGCAGTATTTT; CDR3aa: CSAGRGADTQYF